Below, 22 T cell receptor beta chains from the same sample are listed, as sequenced in a study of long-term antiretroviral therapy in people with HIV. Version v3.0 of the immunoSEQ assay ran at survey level. TCRdb's copy holds only in-frame clones and misses some; the assay was immunoSEQ multiplex PCR. The table lists about 30,000 clones, about 94% of them singletons, with 2.7% in the top ten. Sequencing used unsorted PBMCs, obtained approximately 7.4 years after starting antiretroviral therapy. Receptors originate from a middle-aged man with HIV.

This sequence joins TRBV30 and TRBJ1-1, with 7 bases matching TRBD1. With 1 base clipped from V and 3 bases from J, the junction kept 5 bases outside the gene matches. Germline V gene sequence: CDR1 GTSNPN, CDR2 SVGIG (reference sequence). The CDR3 length is 14 residues. CDR3 sequence (DNA): TGTGCCTGGAGTGAAACAGGGGCGGACACTGAAGCTTTCTTT. Amino acids: CAWSETGADTEAFF.

The chain combines TRBV4-2 with TRBJ2-1, with TRBD2 identical over 8 bases. Germline lookup yields CDR1 LGHNA and CDR2 YNFKEQ. After removal of 5 bases from V and 7 bases from J, the junction contained 13 bases not matched to a gene. The CDR3 runs to 16 residues. CDR3 loop: CASSVISGGFENEQFF. The CDR3 DNA follows: TGTGCCAGCAGCGTTATAAGCGGGGGTTTTGAAAATGAGCAGTTCTTC.

The V and J genes are TRBV5-1 and TRBJ2-7, with D tentatively TRBD1 or TRBD2 (5 bases each). The CDR3 sequence is 14 residues long. Between the trimmed V and J ends, which lost 4 bases and 0 bases, there was a span of 11 bases. Germline V gives CDR1 SGHRS, CDR2 YFSETQ. The CDR3 coding sequence is TGCGCCAGCAGCAGGGACGCGAGCTCCTACGAGCAGTACTTC. This sequence encodes CASSRDASSYEQYF.

This rearrangement joins TRBV6-4 to TRBJ2-6; weak D call: TRBD2 (7 bases). Germline CDR1 reads MRHNA; CDR2 reads SNTAGT. CDR3 size: 16 residues. V was shortened by 3 bases and J by 4 bases, with 13 bases between the two germline ends. The DNA for the CDR3 is TGTGCCAGCAGTGAAGGGGGGGCGGCCGGGGCCAACGTCCTGACTTTC. This gives the protein CASSEGGAAGANVLTF.

The V gene is TRBV4-3, the J gene TRBJ2-7; D might be TRBD2 (6 bases). The germline V and J ends were trimmed by 2 bases and 0 bases, with 14 bases remaining between them. Germline values: CDR1 LGHNA, CDR2 YSLEER. CDR3 size: 16 residues. The CDR3 sequence: CASSQTRDWGSYEQYF. CDR3 nucleotides: TGCGCCAGCAGCCAAACCCGGGACTGGGGCTCCTACGAGCAGTACTTC.

This clone was detected only once. The V call is TRBV7-2, the J call TRBJ2-2; no reliable D call. Trimming took 0 bases from V and 1 from J, leaving 6 bases between them. The CDR3 totals 15 residues. Germline CDR1 and CDR2: SGHTA and FQGNSA. Here the CDR3 DNA reads TGTGCCAGCAGCTTAGCTAGACTGAACACCGGGGAGCTGTTTTTT. The encoded protein is CASSLARLNTGELFF.

In the case of this clone: The junction departs from the called germline gene at one end, perhaps through a read error. The gene calls are TRBV5-4 and TRBJ2-1; D may correspond to TRBD1 or TRBD2 (5 bases each). The CDR3 is 16 residues long. Germline CDR1 SGHNT, CDR2 YYREEE (reference sequence). CDR3 sequence: CASSSGALPSYDEQFF. DNA of the CDR3: TGTGCCAGCAGCTCCGGGGCCCTCCCATCCTACGATGAGCAGTTCTTC. The complete variable domain, with remaining parts taken from reference TRBV5-4 and TRBJ2-1, reads ETGVTQSPTHLIKTRGQQVTLRCSSQSGHNTVSWYQQALGQGPQFIFQYYREEENGRGNFPPRFSGLQFPNYSSELNVNALELDDSALYLCASSSGALPSYDEQFFGPGTRLTVL.

The chain is built from TRBV7-2 and TRBJ1-5; maybe TRBD1 (6 bases). In germline, CDR1 is SGHTA, CDR2 FQGNSA. Trimming cost V 3 bases and J 6 bases, with 9 bases left between them. The CDR3 has 13 amino acids. CDR3 loop: CASSLGGPQPQHF. The CDR3 nucleotides read TGTGCCAGCAGCTTGGGGGGGCCTCAGCCCCAGCATTTT.

This chain uses TRBV5-1 with TRBJ2-5; 12 positions agree with TRBD2. The last part of the DNA fits TRBJ2-7 better; the J call may be wrong. The CDR3 is 14 residues long. Per germline, CDR1 SGHRS and CDR2 YFSETQ. The chain's CDR3 is CASGWTSGIGEQYF. The CDR3 bases are TGCGCCAGCGGCTGGACTAGCGGGATCGGCGAGCAGTACTTC.

This chain's CDR3 is CASSYGLAGGSYEQYF. DNA of the CDR3: TGTGCCAGCAGTTACGGACTAGCGGGGGGGTCCTACGAGCAGTACTTC. The chain joins TRBV5-6 to TRBJ2-7; 15 bases align to TRBD2. Germline V lookup: CDR1 SGHDT, CDR2 YYEEEE. The CDR3 spans 16 residues. The trim removed 5 bases at V and 1 base at J, leaving 4 bases unmatched.

The chain uses TRBV2 and TRBJ2-7, with 8 nucleotides matching TRBD2. Per the germline V gene, CDR1 is SNHLY and CDR2 is FYNNEI. This CDR3 contains 16 residues. V dropped 9 bases and J dropped 0; count of bases not matched to a gene: 13. The CDR3 reads CASMERGFPSSYEQYF. The CDR3 nucleotides are TGTGCCAGTATGGAGCGGGGGTTTCCGAGCTCCTACGAGCAGTACTTC.

The V and J genes are TRBV4-3 and TRBJ1-2, with 7 bases that match TRBD1. The CDR3 is made up of 14 amino acids. Trimming took 0 bases from V and 6 from J; bases not matched to a gene: 4. Germline assignment: CDR1 LGHNA and CDR2 YSLEER. CDR3 nucleotides: TGCGCCAGCAGCCAAGAGGCAGGGGGACATGGCTACACCTTC. Encoded protein: CASSQEAGGHGYTF.

The table lists this clone with a count of one. The chain carries TRBV7-2 and TRBJ2-1, with 7 positions matching TRBD1. Germline V gene sequence: CDR1 SGHTA, CDR2 FQGNSA. The CDR3 contains 14 residues. V was clipped by 3 bases and J by 7 bases; unmatched bases: 6. Here the CDR3 reads CASSFRGSENEQFF. CDR3 DNA sequence: TGTGCCAGCAGCTTCAGGGGGTCTGAAAATGAGCAGTTCTTC.

This clone was counted only a few times. V and J are TRBV18 and TRBJ2-7; 11 positions agree with TRBD1. Per germline, CDR1 KGHSH and CDR2 LQKENI. V shed 6 bases and J 5 bases; nucleotides not matched to a gene: 9. The CDR3 is 15 amino acids. DNA of the CDR3: TGTGCCAGCTCCCGTGGACAGGGGGCAAACCACGAGCAGTACTTC. This translates into CASSRGQGANHEQYF.

The J gene is TRBJ2-7, the V gene TRBV30, with 10 bases fitting TRBD2. Germline CDR1 is GTSNPN and CDR2 is SVGIG (reference sequence). The V gene end was trimmed by 0 bases and the J gene end by 0 bases; junction bases not matched to a gene: 14. The CDR3 runs to 19 residues. The CDR3 nucleotides read TGTGCCTGGAGTGTAGGGCAGGCTTTTAGCGGGGGGACCTCCTACGAGCAGTACTTC. It codes for CAWSVGQAFSGGTSYEQYF.

This clone occurred once. The chain combines TRBV27 with TRBJ2-3; 8 bases map to TRBD2. The CDR3 extends over 14 amino acids. Germline values: CDR1 MNHEY, CDR2 SMNVEV (reference sequence). The V segment lost 5 bases and the J segment 3 bases; nucleotides outside the gene matches: 4. The CDR3 region has the DNA TGTGCCAGCAGTGCGGGACTAGGTACAGATACGCAGTATTTT. Encoded protein: CASSAGLGTDTQYF.

To note about this clone: Distinct nucleotide sequences in the sample also encode this CDR3. The V gene is TRBV30, the J gene TRBJ1-1, with D tentatively TRBD1 (6 bases). Germline CDR1 reads GTSNPN; CDR2 reads SVGIG (reference sequence). V shed 1 base and J shed 8 bases, with 8 bases lying between them. The CDR3 runs to 11 residues. The CDR3 protein is CAWSEGGEAFF. DNA for the CDR3: TGTGCCTGGAGTGAAGGGGGGGAAGCTTTCTTT.

The chain recombines TRBV25-1 with TRBJ1-2; D uncertain. The germline V gene encodes CDR1 MGHDK and CDR2 SYGVNS. The CDR3 has 11 residues. Trimming removed 5 bases at V and 6 bases at J, with 7 bases between. For the CDR3, the DNA is TGTGCCAGCAGTAAACAGAATGGCTACACCTTC. It yields the protein CASSKQNGYTF.

The chain employs TRBV11-2 and TRBJ2-3; the D gene is possibly TRBD2 (6 bases). V shed 3 bases and J shed 0 bases, with 10 bases lying between them. CDR3 length equals 15 residues. Per germline, CDR1 SGHAT and CDR2 FQNNGV. CDR3 sequence (DNA): TGTGCCAGCAGCTTCCTAGCGACTAGCACAGATACGCAGTATTTT. Translated: CASSFLATSTDTQYF.

This rearrangement joins TRBV2 to TRBJ1-4; maybe TRBD1 (5 bases). This CDR3 has 13 amino acids. V was pared by 7 bases and J by 7 bases, with 13 bases between. The germline V gene encodes CDR1 SNHLY and CDR2 FYNNEI. The CDR3 region has the DNA TGTGCCAGCAAGGCTGGCGGGGGTGAAAAACTGTTTTTT. This translates into CASKAGGGEKLFF.

The chain recombines TRBV7-9 with TRBJ1-1, with 11 bases that match TRBD1. J gave up 4 bases and V 0 bases, and 1 base lay outside the gene matches. The germline V gene has CDR1 SEHNR and CDR2 FQNEAQ (reference sequence). The CDR3 extends over 15 amino acids. In DNA form, the CDR3 reads TGTGCCAGCAGCTTAGCGGGACAGGGGGGCACTGAAGCTTTCTTT. As protein: CASSLAGQGGTEAFF.

This clone was recorded only once. The chain links TRBV10-3 to TRBJ2-7, with 8 bases fitting TRBD1. Unmatched junction bases numbered 6, after V lost 6 bases and J lost 5 bases. The CDR3 sequence is 13 residues long. Germline CDR1 and CDR2: ENHRY and SYGVKD. The CDR3 is CAISRDRRDEQYF. CDR3 DNA: TGTGCCATCAGCAGGGACAGGCGCGACGAGCAGTACTTC.